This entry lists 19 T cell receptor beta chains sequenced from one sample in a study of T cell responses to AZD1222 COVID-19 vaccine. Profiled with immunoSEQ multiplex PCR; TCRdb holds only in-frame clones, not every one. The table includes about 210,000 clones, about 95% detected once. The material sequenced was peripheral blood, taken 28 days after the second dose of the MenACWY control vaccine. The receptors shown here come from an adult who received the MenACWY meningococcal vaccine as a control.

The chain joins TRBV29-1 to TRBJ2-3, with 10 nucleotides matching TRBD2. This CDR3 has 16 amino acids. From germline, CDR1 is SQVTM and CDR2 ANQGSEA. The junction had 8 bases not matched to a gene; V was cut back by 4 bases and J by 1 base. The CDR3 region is CSVAGIAGGGTDTQYF. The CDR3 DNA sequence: TGCAGCGTTGCGGGTATAGCGGGAGGTGGCACAGATACGCAGTATTTT.

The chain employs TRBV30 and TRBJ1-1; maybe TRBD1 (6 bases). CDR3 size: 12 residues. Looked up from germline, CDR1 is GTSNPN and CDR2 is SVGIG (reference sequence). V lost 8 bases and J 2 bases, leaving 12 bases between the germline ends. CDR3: CATRGGNTEAFF. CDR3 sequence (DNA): TGTGCCACGAGAGGGGGAAACACTGAAGCTTTCTTT.

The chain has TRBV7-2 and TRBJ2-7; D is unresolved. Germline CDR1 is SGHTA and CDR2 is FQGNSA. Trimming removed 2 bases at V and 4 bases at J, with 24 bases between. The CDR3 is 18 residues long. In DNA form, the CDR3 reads TGTGCCAGCAGCTTAACTCTCTTTGGTCGGCGCGACCGTTACGAGCAGTACTTC. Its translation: CASSLTLFGRRDRYEQYF.

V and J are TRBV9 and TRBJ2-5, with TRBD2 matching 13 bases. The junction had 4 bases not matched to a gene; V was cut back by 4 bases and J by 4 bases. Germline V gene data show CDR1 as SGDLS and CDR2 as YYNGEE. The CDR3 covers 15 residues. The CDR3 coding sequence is TGTGCCAGCAGCCACCGGACTAGCGGGAGAGAGACCCAGTACTTC. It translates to CASSHRTSGRETQYF.

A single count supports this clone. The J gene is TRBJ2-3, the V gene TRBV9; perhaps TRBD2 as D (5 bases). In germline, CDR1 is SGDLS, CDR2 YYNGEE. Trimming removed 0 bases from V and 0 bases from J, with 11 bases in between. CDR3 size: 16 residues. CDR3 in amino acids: CASSVATLASTDTQYF. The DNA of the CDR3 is TGTGCCAGCAGCGTAGCTACTCTAGCTAGCACAGATACGCAGTATTTT.

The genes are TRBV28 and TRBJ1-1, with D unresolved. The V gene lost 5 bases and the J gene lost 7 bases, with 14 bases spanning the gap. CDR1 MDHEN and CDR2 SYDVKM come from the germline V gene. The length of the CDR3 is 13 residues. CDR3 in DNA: TGTGCCAGCAGTCCCTTGAGGGATGGTGAAGCTTTCTTT. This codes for CASSPLRDGEAFF.

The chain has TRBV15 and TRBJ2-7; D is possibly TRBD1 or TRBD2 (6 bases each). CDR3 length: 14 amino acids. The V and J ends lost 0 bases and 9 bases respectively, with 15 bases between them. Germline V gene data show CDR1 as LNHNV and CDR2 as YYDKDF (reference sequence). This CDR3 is CATSRDRGGSGQYF. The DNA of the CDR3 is TGTGCCACCAGCAGAGATAGAGGGGGGAGCGGGCAGTACTTC.

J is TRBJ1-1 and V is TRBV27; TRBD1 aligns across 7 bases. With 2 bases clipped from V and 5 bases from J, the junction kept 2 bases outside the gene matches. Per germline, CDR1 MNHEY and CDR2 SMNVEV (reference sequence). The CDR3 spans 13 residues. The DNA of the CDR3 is TGTGCCAGCAGTTTACCAGGGGGGACTGAAGCTTTCTTT. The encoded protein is CASSLPGGTEAFF.

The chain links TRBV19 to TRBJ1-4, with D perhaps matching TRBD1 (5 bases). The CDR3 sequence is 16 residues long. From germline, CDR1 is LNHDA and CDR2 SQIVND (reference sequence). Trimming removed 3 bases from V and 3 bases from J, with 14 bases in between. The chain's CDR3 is CASSMGTPGANEKLFF. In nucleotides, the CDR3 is TGTGCCAGTAGTATGGGGACTCCCGGAGCTAATGAAAAACTGTTTTTT.

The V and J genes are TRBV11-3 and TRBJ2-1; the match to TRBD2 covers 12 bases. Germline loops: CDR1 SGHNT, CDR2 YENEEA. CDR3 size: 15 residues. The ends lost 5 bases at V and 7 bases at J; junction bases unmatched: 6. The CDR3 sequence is CASSPGTSGGNEQFF. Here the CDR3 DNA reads TGTGCCAGCAGCCCAGGAACTAGCGGGGGGAATGAGCAGTTCTTC.

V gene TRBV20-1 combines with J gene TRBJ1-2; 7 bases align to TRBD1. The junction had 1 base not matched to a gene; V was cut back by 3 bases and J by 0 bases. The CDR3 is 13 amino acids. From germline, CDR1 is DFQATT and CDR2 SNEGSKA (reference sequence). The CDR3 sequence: CSASGTANYGYTF. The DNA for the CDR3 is TGCAGTGCTAGTGGGACAGCTAACTATGGCTACACCTTC.

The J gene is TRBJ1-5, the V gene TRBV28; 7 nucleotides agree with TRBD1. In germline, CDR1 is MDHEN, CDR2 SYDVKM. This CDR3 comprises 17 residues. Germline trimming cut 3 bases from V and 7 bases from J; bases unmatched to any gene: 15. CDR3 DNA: TGTGCCAGCAGTTTGGGAACAGGAGGGGGCGAGGGGCAGCCCCAGCATTTT. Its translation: CASSLGTGGGEGQPQHF.

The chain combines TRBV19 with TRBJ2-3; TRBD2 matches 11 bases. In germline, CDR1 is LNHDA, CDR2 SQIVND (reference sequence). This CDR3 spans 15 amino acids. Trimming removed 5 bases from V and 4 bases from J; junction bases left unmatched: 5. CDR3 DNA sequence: TGTGCCAGTAGTCGGCTAGCGGGAGGCCCAGATACGCAGTATTTT. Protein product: CASSRLAGGPDTQYF. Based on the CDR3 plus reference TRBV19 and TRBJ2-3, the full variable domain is DGGITQSPKYLFRKEGQNVTLSCEQNLNHDAMYWYRQDPGQGLRLIYYSQIVNDFQKGDIAEGYSVSREKKESFPLTVTSAQKNPTAFYLCASSRLAGGPDTQYFGPGTRLTVL.

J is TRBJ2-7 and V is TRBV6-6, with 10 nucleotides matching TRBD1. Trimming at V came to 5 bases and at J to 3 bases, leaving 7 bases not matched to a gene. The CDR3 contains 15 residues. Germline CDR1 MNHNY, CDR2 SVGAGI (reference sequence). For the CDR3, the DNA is TGTGCCAGCAGTCGTGCGGGGACAGGGGACTACGAGCAGTACTTC. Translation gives CASSRAGTGDYEQYF.

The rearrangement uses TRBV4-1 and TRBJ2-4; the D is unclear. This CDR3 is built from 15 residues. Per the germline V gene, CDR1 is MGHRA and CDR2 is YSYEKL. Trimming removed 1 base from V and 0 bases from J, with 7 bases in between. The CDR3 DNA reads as TGCGCCAGCAGCCAAGTCCCCCCAGCCAAAAACATTCAGTACTTC. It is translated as CASSQVPPAKNIQYF.

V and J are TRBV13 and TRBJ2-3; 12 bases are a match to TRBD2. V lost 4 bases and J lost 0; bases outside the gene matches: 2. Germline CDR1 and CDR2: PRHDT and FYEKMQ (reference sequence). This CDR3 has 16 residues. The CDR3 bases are TGTGCCAGCAGCTCCCTAGCGGGAGGGAGCACAGATACGCAGTATTTT. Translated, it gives CASSSLAGGSTDTQYF.

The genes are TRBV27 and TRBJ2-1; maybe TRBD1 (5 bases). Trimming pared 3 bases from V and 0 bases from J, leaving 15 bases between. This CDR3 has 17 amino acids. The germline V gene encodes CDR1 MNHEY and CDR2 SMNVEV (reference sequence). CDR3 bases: TGTGCCAGCAGTTTGGCGGCAGGGATGAGCTCCTACAATGAGCAGTTCTTC. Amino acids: CASSLAAGMSSYNEQFF.

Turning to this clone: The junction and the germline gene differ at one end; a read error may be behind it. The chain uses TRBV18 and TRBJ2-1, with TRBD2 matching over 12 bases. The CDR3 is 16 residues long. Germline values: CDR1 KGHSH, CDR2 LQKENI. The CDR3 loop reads CASSPPASGGDNEQFF. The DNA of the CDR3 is TGTGCCAGCTCCCCACCGGCTAGCGGGGGGGACAATGAGCAGTTCTTC.

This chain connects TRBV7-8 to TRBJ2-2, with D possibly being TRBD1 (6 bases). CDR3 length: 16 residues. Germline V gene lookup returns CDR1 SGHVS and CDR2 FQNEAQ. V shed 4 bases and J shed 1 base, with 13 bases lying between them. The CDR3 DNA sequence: TGTGCCAGCAGCTCGTCCGGGACACAGAACACCGGGGAGCTGTTTTTT. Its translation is CASSSSGTQNTGELFF. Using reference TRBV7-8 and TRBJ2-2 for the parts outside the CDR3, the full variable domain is GAGVSQSPRYKVAKRGQDVALRCDPISGHVSLFWYQQALGQGPEFLTYFQNEAQLDKSGLPSDRFFAERPEGSVSTLKIQRTQQEDSAVYLCASSSSGTQNTGELFFGEGSRLTVL.